These 31 T cell receptor beta chains originate from one sample sequenced in a study of blood T cell repertoires in COVID-19. Here immunoSEQ multiplex PCR was the method, and the copy in TCRdb shows in-frame clones only, minus some. The sample carries about 150,000 clones, roughly 84% recorded once. Material: PBMCs or T cells enriched from blood (not recorded which). The source is a woman in her forties or fifties who had recovered from COVID-19.

This clone was detected only once. J is TRBJ1-6 and V is TRBV28; tentative D call: TRBD1 (6 bases). The germline V and J ends were trimmed by 2 bases and 3 bases, with 8 bases remaining between them. This CDR3 region has 15 residues. Looked up from germline, CDR1 is MDHEN and CDR2 is SYDVKM. This CDR3 is CASSLRGGYNSPLHF. CDR3 sequence (DNA): TGTGCCAGCAGTTTAAGGGGGGGCTATAATTCACCCCTCCACTTT.

The chain recombines TRBV12-3 or TRBV12-4 with TRBJ1-1; unclear D gene. The CDR3 totals 11 residues. Deletions cut 2 bases from V and 8 bases from J, with 6 bases between. CDR3 sequence (DNA): TGTGCCAGCAGTTTAAGCTCCGAAGCTTTCTTT. Amino acids: CASSLSSEAFF.

The chain has TRBV11-2 and TRBJ1-2, with a tentative D call TRBD1 (5 bases). This CDR3 spans 16 amino acids. The germline V and J ends were trimmed by 5 bases and 4 bases, with 20 bases remaining between them. Per the germline V gene, CDR1 is SGHAT and CDR2 is FQNNGV. The CDR3 loop reads CASSLGWGDRSYGYTF. CDR3 DNA: TGTGCCAGCAGCCTAGGGTGGGGGGATAGAAGCTATGGCTACACCTTC.

This clone was seen a single time. The CDR3 DNA reads as TGTGCCAGCAGTTTAGCGGGGACAGGGATACACGAGCAGTACTTC. It codes for CASSLAGTGIHEQYF. This sequence joins TRBV28 and TRBJ2-7, with 9 bases lining up with TRBD1. The V segment lost 2 bases and the J segment 5 bases; nucleotides outside the gene matches: 7. CDR1 is MDHEN, CDR2 SYDVKM, per germline. The CDR3 is 15 residues long.

The rearrangement uses TRBV29-1 and TRBJ1-2, with 9 bases that match TRBD1. Germline CDR1 SQVTM, CDR2 ANQGSEA. The CDR3 totals 13 residues. V shed 7 bases and J 4 bases; nucleotides not matched to a gene: 7. The CDR3 is CSAMTGGTYGYTF. The CDR3 DNA sequence: TGCAGCGCCATGACAGGGGGGACCTATGGCTACACCTTC.

This clone was observed a handful of times. The chain joins TRBV2 to TRBJ2-1; D possibly corresponds to TRBD2 (5 bases). This CDR3 is 17 amino acids long. The V and J ends lost 6 bases and 0 bases respectively, with 18 bases between them. Germline CDR1 reads SNHLY; CDR2 reads FYNNEI. This chain's CDR3 is CASSVEVWTNSYNEQFF. CDR3 nucleotide sequence: TGTGCCAGCAGCGTGGAGGTGTGGACCAACTCCTACAATGAGCAGTTCTTC.

This clone has just one count. The chain is built from TRBV28 and TRBJ2-1; possible D gene TRBD2, 6 bases. The CDR3 runs 13 residues. Germline values: CDR1 MDHEN, CDR2 SYDVKM. Trimming left V 5 bases short and J 7 bases short, with 12 bases between. CDR3 loop: CASSLVGRNEQFF. The CDR3 region has the DNA TGTGCCAGCAGTCTAGTGGGGAGGAATGAGCAGTTCTTC.

In regard to this clone: Other nucleotide sequences in the sample specify the same CDR3. The CDR3 protein is CASSHRGVGSPLHF. CDR3 coding DNA: TGTGCCAGCAGCCATCGGGGAGTAGGTTCACCCCTCCACTTT. The chain combines TRBV14 with TRBJ1-6; D not resolved. The V end lost 3 bases, the J end lost 9 bases, and 12 bases lay between the germline ends. The CDR3 spans 14 residues. CDR1 SGHDN and CDR2 FVKESK come from the germline V gene.

The count of this clone is one. The chain employs TRBV6-5 and TRBJ2-7; TRBD2 matches 7 bases. Germline-derived CDR1 and CDR2 are MNHEY and SVGAGI. The length of the CDR3 is 15 residues. Trimming at V came to 9 bases and at J to 3 bases, leaving 14 bases not matched to a gene. The DNA for the CDR3 is TGTGCCAGTTGGGGAAGGGGTTCGGGGGGCTACGAGCAGTACTTC. Its protein product is CASWGRGSGGYEQYF.

This clone was seen a few times. This chain uses TRBV19 with TRBJ2-1; D not certain. Trimming removed 7 bases at V and 3 bases at J, with 13 bases between. Per the germline V gene, CDR1 is LNHDA and CDR2 is SQIVND (reference sequence). This CDR3 is 14 amino acids long. CDR3 coding DNA: TGTGCCAGTAATGAGCCCTCGAACTACAATGAGCAGTTCTTC. Translated: CASNEPSNYNEQFF.

This chain links TRBV6-5 with TRBJ1-1; D unresolved. V dropped 1 base and J dropped 3 bases, with 6 bases sitting between them. Looked up from germline, CDR1 is MNHEY and CDR2 is SVGAGI. This CDR3 spans 13 amino acids. CDR3 nucleotides: TGTGCCAGCAGTTACTGGGCAGACACTGAAGCTTTCTTT. Translation gives CASSYWADTEAFF.

This chain uses TRBV6-4 with TRBJ1-4, with 9 bases that match TRBD1. This CDR3 contains 13 residues. Unmatched junction bases numbered 2, after V lost 5 bases and J lost 7 bases. CDR1 is MRHNA, CDR2 SNTAGT, per germline. CDR3 DNA: TGTGCCAGCAGTTTGGACAGGGGTGAAAAACTGTTTTTT. Amino acids: CASSLDRGEKLFF.

This clone was detected only once. This chain connects TRBV5-8 to TRBJ2-7; perhaps TRBD2 as D (5 bases). V lost 2 bases and J lost 0, with 18 bases in between. Per germline, CDR1 SGHTS and CDR2 YDEGEE. The CDR3 is made up of 17 amino acids. The CDR3 is CASSFHGWTGSSYEQYF. CDR3 bases: TGTGCCAGCAGCTTTCATGGATGGACGGGGAGCTCCTACGAGCAGTACTTC.

This chain uses TRBV28 with TRBJ1-2, with D unclear. V shed 2 bases and J shed 4 bases, with 11 bases lying between them. Germline V lookup: CDR1 MDHEN, CDR2 SYDVKM. The CDR3 runs 14 residues. CDR3 sequence (DNA): TGTGCCAGCAGTTTAGGCCGGGGAGTCTATGGCTACACCTTC. This gives the protein CASSLGRGVYGYTF.

This clone occurred once. The chain recombines TRBV19 with TRBJ1-2; D possibly corresponds to TRBD1 (5 bases). The CDR3 is made up of 16 amino acids. CDR1 and CDR2 (germline): LNHDA, SQIVND (reference sequence). Trimming left V 7 bases short and J 4 bases short, with 22 bases between. The CDR3 spells CASTAGGDGVGYGYTF. The CDR3, as DNA: TGTGCCAGTACCGCCGGGGGGGACGGAGTAGGCTATGGCTACACCTTC.

The gene calls are TRBV6-5 and TRBJ1-4, with D perhaps TRBD1 (5 bases). Trimming removed 8 bases at V and 4 bases at J, with 14 bases between. Germline values: CDR1 MNHEY, CDR2 SVGAGI. This CDR3 comprises 14 residues. The CDR3 DNA reads TGTGCCAGCGGAAAGGGACTCAATAATGAAAAACTGTTTTTT. Its protein product is CASGKGLNNEKLFF.

A note on this clone: Other DNA sequences within the sample encode an identical CDR3. CDR3 DNA sequence: TGTGCCAGCAGGAGGGACTATAATTCACCCCTCCACTTT. Residues: CASRRDYNSPLHF. This chain joins TRBV7-8 and TRBJ1-6; D uncertain. Germline CDR1 reads SGHVS; CDR2 reads FQNEAQ. This CDR3 is 13 amino acids long. Trimming removed 6 bases at V and 3 bases at J, with 6 bases between.

The CDR3 coding sequence is TGCGCCAGCGGGATAGGGGGCGATGAAAAACTGTTTTTT. It codes for CASGIGGDEKLFF. The chain uses TRBV5-1 and TRBJ1-4; 7 nucleotides match TRBD1. CDR3 length: 13 residues. Germline CDR1 is SGHRS and CDR2 is YFSETQ. Trimming removed 7 bases from V and 6 bases from J; junction bases left unmatched: 6.

V usage is TRBV4-3 and J usage is TRBJ2-4, with 16 bases matching TRBD2. The CDR3 extends over 18 amino acids. J gave up 2 bases and V 3 bases, and 4 bases lay outside the gene matches. Germline CDR1 is LGHNA and CDR2 is YSLEER. In DNA form, the CDR3 reads TGCGCCAGCAGCCAGGGACTAGCGGGAGGGTTATCCAAAAACATTCAGTACTTC. It specifies CASSQGLAGGLSKNIQYF.

The CDR3 spells CASIKPGTTEAFF. DNA of the CDR3: TGTGCCAGCATTAAGCCGGGGACAACTGAAGCTTTCTTT. The V and J genes are TRBV6-5 and TRBJ1-1; D may be TRBD1 (6 bases). The ends were cut back, 7 bases at V and 5 bases at J, with 14 bases in the middle. This CDR3 spans 13 amino acids. Germline V lookup: CDR1 MNHEY, CDR2 SVGAGI.

The table lists this clone with a count of one. This CDR3 is also generated by other DNA sequences in the sample. The genes are TRBV7-8 and TRBJ1-1, with D unclear. Trimming stripped 1 base from V and 1 base from J, with 7 bases between. CDR1 is SGHVS and CDR2 is FQNEAQ in the germline V gene. This CDR3 has 14 residues. Here the CDR3 DNA reads TGTGCCAGCAGCTTAGGTACAGCGAACACTGAAGCTTTCTTT. It codes for CASSLGTANTEAFF.

V usage is TRBV4-3 and J usage is TRBJ2-7; TRBD1 agrees at 9 bases. The CDR3 is 17 amino acids. Trimming took 0 bases from V and 5 from J; bases not matched to a gene: 11. Germline V lookup: CDR1 LGHNA, CDR2 YSLEER. Written as DNA, the CDR3 is TGCGCCAGCAGCCAAGATCGAGGCGGGACAGGGATAAACGAGCAGTACTTC. This gives the protein CASSQDRGGTGINEQYF.

The J gene is TRBJ2-7, the V gene TRBV5-1, with 7 bases aligning to TRBD1. The V gene end was trimmed by 5 bases and the J gene end by 0 bases; junction bases not matched to a gene: 17. Germline-derived CDR1 and CDR2 are SGHRS and YFSETQ. This CDR3 region has 18 residues. The CDR3 DNA reads TGCGCCAGCAGACCCCGGGACAGCTCACTCCTAAGCTCCTACGAGCAGTACTTC. Its protein product is CASRPRDSSLLSSYEQYF. The whole variable domain, remainder taken from reference TRBV5-1 and TRBJ2-7, is KAGVTQTPRYLIKTRGQQVTLSCSPISGHRSVSWYQQTPGQGLQFLFEYFSETQRNKGNFPGRFSGRQFSNSRSEMNVSTLELGDSALYLCASRPRDSSLLSSYEQYFGPGTRLTVT.

The V gene is TRBV2, the J gene TRBJ2-5; 8 bases are shared with TRBD1. V shed 1 base and J 4 bases; nucleotides not matched to a gene: 5. This CDR3 is built from 15 residues. Germline lookup yields CDR1 SNHLY and CDR2 FYNNEI. CDR3 region: CASSEDLRGPETQYF. DNA for the CDR3: TGTGCCAGCAGTGAAGATCTCAGGGGGCCAGAGACCCAGTACTTC.

This clone has a handful of counts. The V and J genes are TRBV21-1 and TRBJ2-7; the listed D gene, TRBD2, was not tested against the DNA. TRBV21-1 is flagged as a pseudogene. The CDR3 is 16 residues long. The CDR3 loop reads CASSPSGLAGTYEQYF. CDR3 bases: TGTGCCAGCAGCCCCTCTGGGCTAGCGGGAACCTACGAGCAGTACTTC.

This chain uses TRBV5-1 with TRBJ1-5; tentatively, D is TRBD1 (6 bases). CDR1 is SGHRS and CDR2 is YFSETQ in the germline V gene. V dropped 4 bases and J dropped 0 bases, with 11 bases sitting between them. The CDR3 extends over 15 amino acids. CDR3 protein: CASSATGNSNQPQHF. The CDR3 region has the DNA TGCGCCAGCAGCGCGACAGGAAATAGCAATCAGCCCCAGCATTTT.

The chain uses TRBV18 and TRBJ2-7; tentatively, D is TRBD2 (6 bases). V gave up 3 bases and J gave up 0 bases, with 18 bases separating them. Per germline, CDR1 KGHSH and CDR2 LQKENI. The CDR3 sequence is 17 residues long. CDR3 DNA: TGTGCCAGCTCACCTATGTCTCCTAGCGCAAGCTCCTACGAGCAGTACTTC. Translated: CASSPMSPSASSYEQYF.

The genes are TRBV7-2 and TRBJ2-3; no definite D call. Trimming took 5 bases from V and 0 from J, leaving 15 bases between them. The CDR3 is 16 amino acids. The germline gives CDR1 SGHTA, CDR2 FQGNSA. In DNA, the CDR3 is TGTGCCAGCAGCCCCCGACTGCCCACTAGCACAGATACGCAGTATTTT. Its protein is CASSPRLPTSTDTQYF.

V is TRBV5-5 and J is TRBJ2-7; maybe TRBD1 (6 bases). V was trimmed by 0 bases and J by 7 bases, leaving 8 bases between them. The CDR3 spans 12 residues. Germline loops: CDR1 SGHKS, CDR2 YYEKEE (reference sequence). The CDR3 DNA reads TGTGCCAGCAGCTTGGTTGACAGGGAGCAGTACTTC. It is translated as CASSLVDREQYF.

This sequence joins TRBV19 and TRBJ2-7, with a possible D match to TRBD1 (5 bases). This CDR3 comprises 13 residues. Trimming shortened V by 1 base and J by 3 bases, and 7 bases separated the two germline ends. CDR1 is LNHDA, CDR2 SQIVND, per germline (reference sequence). The CDR3 DNA reads TGTGCCAGTAGTATAGGCACAGGCTACGAGCAGTACTTC. As protein: CASSIGTGYEQYF.

The chain is built from TRBV7-8 and TRBJ2-1; 7 bases match TRBD2. V was pared by 1 base and J by 2 bases, with 5 bases of the junction left unmatched. Germline V CDR1 and CDR2: SGHVS, FQNEAQ. The CDR3 contains 16 residues. Written as DNA, the CDR3 is TGTGCCAGCAGCTTAGGCGCCGGGACTACCTACAATGAGCAGTTCTTC. As protein: CASSLGAGTTYNEQFF.